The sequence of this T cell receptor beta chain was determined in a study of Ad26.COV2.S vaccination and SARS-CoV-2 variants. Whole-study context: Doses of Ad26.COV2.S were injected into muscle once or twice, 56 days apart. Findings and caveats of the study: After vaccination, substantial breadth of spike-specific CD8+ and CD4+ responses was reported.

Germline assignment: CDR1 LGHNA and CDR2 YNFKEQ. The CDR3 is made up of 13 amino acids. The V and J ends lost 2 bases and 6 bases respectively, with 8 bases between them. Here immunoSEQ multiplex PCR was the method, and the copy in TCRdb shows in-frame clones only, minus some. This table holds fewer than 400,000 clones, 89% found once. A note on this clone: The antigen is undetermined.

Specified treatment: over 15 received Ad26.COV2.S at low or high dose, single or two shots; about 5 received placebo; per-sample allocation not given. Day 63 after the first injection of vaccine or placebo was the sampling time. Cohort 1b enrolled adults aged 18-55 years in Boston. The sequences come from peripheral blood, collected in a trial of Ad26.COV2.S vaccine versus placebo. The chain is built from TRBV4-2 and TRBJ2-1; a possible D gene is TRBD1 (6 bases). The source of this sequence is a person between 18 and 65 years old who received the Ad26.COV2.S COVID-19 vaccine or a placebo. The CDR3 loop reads CASSQQQGNEQFF. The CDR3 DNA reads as TGTGCCAGCAGCCAACAACAGGGCAATGAGCAGTTCTTC.